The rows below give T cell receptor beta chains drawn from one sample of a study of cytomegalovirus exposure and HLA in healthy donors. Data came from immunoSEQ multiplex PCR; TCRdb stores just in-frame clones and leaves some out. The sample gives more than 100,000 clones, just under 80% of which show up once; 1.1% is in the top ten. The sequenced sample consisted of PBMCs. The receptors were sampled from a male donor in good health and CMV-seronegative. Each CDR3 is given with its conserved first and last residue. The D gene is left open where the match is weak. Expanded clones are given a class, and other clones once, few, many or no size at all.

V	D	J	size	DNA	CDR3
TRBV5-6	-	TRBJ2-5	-	TGTGCCAGCAGCTTGGCCCAGGCTTATTCGTACCAAGAGACCCAGTACTTC	CASSLAQAYSYQETQYF
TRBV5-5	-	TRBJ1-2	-	TGTGCCAGCAGCTCAGGAGGTCCGGGTGCCTATGGCTACACCTTC	CASSSGGPGAYGYTF
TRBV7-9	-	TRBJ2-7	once	TGTGCCAGCAGCTTCGCGGCCGCCTTCAACGAGCAGTACTTC	CASSFAAAFNEQYF
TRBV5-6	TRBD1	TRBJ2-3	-	TGTGCCAGCAGCCTTACGATGGACAGGTCGGCAGATACGCAGTATTTT	CASSLTMDRSADTQYF
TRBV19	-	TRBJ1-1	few	TGTGCCAGTACAGAAAGTCTCATGAACACTGAAGCTTTCTTT	CASTESLMNTEAFF
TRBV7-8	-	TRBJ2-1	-	TGTGCCAGCAGCGCCTCCGGGACTCCTTCCTACAATGAGCAGTTCTTC	CASSASGTPSYNEQFF
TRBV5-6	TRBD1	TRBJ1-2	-	TGTGCCAGCAGTTGGGCGGACAGGAGGGAGTATGGCTACACCTTC	CASSWADRREYGYTF
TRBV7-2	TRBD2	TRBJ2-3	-	TGTGCCAGCAGCGTAGTTAGCGGGGTGGCAGATACGCAGTATTTT	CASSVVSGVADTQYF
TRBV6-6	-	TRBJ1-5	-	TGTGCCAGCAGTTCCCGAGGCGGTCTCAATCAGCCCCAGCATTTT	CASSSRGGLNQPQHF
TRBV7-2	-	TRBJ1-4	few	TGTGCCAGCAGCTTAGCAATTCGGGAAAAACTGTTTTTT	CASSLAIREKLFF
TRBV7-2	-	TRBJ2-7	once	TGTGCCAGCAGCTGGTACAGAGCCTACGAGCAGTACTTC	CASSWYRAYEQYF
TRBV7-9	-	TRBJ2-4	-	TGTGCCAGCAGCTCGGTTCTAGCCAAAAACATTCAGTACTTC	CASSSVLAKNIQYF
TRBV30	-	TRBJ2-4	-	TGTGCCTGGAGTCCCTCAGGGGTTGCCAAAAACATTCAGTACTTC	CAWSPSGVAKNIQYF
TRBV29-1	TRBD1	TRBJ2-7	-	TGCAGCGCCCGGGACAGAAACTACGAGCAGTACTTC	CSARDRNYEQYF
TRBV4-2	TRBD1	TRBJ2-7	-	TGTGCCAGCAGGCATCCGGGACAGGGGGGCGAGCAGTACTTC	CASRHPGQGGEQYF
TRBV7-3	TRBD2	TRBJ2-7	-	TGTGCCAGCAGCGTAACTAGCGGCGATCTCTACGAGCAGTACTTC	CASSVTSGDLYEQYF
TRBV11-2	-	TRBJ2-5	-	TGTGCCAGCACCTTCCGGGGTAGGGTACAGACCCAGTACTTC	CASTFRGRVQTQYF
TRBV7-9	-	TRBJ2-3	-	TGTGCCAGTGCAGGGGCAGGAACAGATACGCAGTATTTT	CASAGAGTDTQYF
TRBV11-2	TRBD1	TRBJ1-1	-	TGTGCCAGCAGCCGGGACAGGGGGCTGGTAAACGCTGAAGCTTTCTTT	CASSRDRGLVNAEAFF
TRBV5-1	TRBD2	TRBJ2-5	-	TGCGCCAGCAGCCCTGGAAGGACTAGCGGAACCCAAGAGACCCAGTACTTC	CASSPGRTSGTQETQYF
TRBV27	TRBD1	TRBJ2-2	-	TGTGCCAGCAGTCCCTGGACAGGGGGAGGGGAGCTGTTTTTT	CASSPWTGGGELFF
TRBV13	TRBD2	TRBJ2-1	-	TGTGCCAGCAGCCCCCGGACTAGCGGGGTATACAATGAGCAGTTCTTC	CASSPRTSGVYNEQFF
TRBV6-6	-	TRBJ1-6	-	TGTGCCAGCACCCCGGGGGGGCAGTTCAATTCACCCCTCCACTTT	CASTPGGQFNSPLHF
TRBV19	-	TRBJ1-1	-	TGTGCCAGCAAGTCCCCGACGGGTCCGGCTGAAGCTTTCTTT	CASKSPTGPAEAFF
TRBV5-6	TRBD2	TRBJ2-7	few	TGTGCCAGCAGCTCTAGCGGGGGGGTCGAGCAGTACTTC	CASSSSGGVEQYF
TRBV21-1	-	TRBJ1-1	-	TGTGCCAGCAGCCCATGGACAGGCCAATCTATGAACACTGAAGCTTTCTTT	CASSPWTGQSMNTEAFF
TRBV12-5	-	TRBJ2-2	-	TGTGCTAGTGGTGGACAGCTGGCCTCGAACACCGGGGAGCTGTTTTTT	CASGGQLASNTGELFF
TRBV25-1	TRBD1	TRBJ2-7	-	TGTGCCAGCAGCAACAGGGGCTACGAGCAGTACTTC	CASSNRGYEQYF
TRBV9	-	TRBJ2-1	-	TGTGCCAGCAGCGTAGCTGACGGGTCCTACAATGAGCAGTTCTTC	CASSVADGSYNEQFF
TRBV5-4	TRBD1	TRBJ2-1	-	TGTGCCAGCAGCCCTGGGGACAGCTCCTACAATGAGCAGTTCTTC	CASSPGDSSYNEQFF
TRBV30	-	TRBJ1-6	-	TGTGCCTGGGACGGGAGGAGCTCCTATAATTCACCCCTCCACTTT	CAWDGRSSYNSPLHF
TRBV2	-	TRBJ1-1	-	TGTGCCAGCAGGGGATGGGGGGATACTGAAGCTTTCTTT	CASRGWGDTEAFF
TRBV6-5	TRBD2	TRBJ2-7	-	TGTGCCAGCAGTTACTCGAGCGGGAGCGGGGGGTTGGTGCAGTACTTC	CASSYSSGSGGLVQYF
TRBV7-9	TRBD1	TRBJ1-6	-	TGTGCCAGCAGATTAGGGAGGACAGGCGATTCACCCCTCCACTTT	CASRLGRTGDSPLHF
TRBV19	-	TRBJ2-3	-	TGTGCCAGTAGTATCCAGTTCACAGATACGCAGTATTTT	CASSIQFTDTQYF
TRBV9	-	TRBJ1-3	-	TGTGCCAGCAGCCCCCGACGTGGGGCACTAGGAAACACCATATATTTT	CASSPRRGALGNTIYF
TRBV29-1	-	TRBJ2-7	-	TGCAGCGTTGTCCAGGGGATGGGGGAGCAGTACTTC	CSVVQGMGEQYF
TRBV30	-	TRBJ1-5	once	TGTGCCTGGAGTGGGTCGGTTAGCAATCAGCCCCAGCATTTT	CAWSGSVSNQPQHF
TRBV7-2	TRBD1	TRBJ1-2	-	TGTGCCAGCAGCACGCGGGACAGAGATGGCTACACCTTC	CASSTRDRDGYTF
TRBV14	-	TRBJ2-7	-	TGTGCCAGCAGCCAAGGAAAAGGAGACTACGAGCAGTACTTC	CASSQGKGDYEQYF
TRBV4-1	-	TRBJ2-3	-	TGCGCCAGCACCTTAATGGGGCAGAGTGGAGATACGCAGTATTTT	CASTLMGQSGDTQYF
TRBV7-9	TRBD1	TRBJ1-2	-	TGTGCCAGCAGCAAACCGGACAGGGCTGACTATGGCTACACCTTC	CASSKPDRADYGYTF
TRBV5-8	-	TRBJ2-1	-	TGTGCCAGCAGCTCGACGGGATTCTCCTACAATGAGCAGTTCTTC	CASSSTGFSYNEQFF
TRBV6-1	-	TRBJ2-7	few	TGTGCCAGCAGGGGGGCCCTTGTCTCCTACGAGCAGTACTTC	CASRGALVSYEQYF
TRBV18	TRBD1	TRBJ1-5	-	TGTGCCAGCTCATCCACAGGGGGACAGCCCCAGCATTTT	CASSSTGGQPQHF
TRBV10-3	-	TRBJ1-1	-	TGTGCCATCAGTGAGTCGGGGGGGACTGAAGCTTTCTTT	CAISESGGTEAFF
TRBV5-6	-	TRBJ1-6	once	TGTGCCAGCAGCCCGGGAGTGCTCTATAATTCACCCCTCCACTTT	CASSPGVLYNSPLHF
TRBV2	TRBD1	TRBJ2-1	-	TGTGCCAGCAGTGACCCAGGGGGCTACAATGAGCAGTTCTTC	CASSDPGGYNEQFF
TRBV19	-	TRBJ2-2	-	TGTGCCAGTAGTACGACTAGGGAGGCCGGGGAGCTGTTTTTT	CASSTTREAGELFF
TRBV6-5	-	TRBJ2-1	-	TGTGCCAGCAGTTACTCGACCTCGGGCTACAATGAGCAGTTCTTC	CASSYSTSGYNEQFF